This TCR beta chain was recovered during a study of blood T cells in healthy people across ages. Overall study context: Every two T cells gave about one barcoded beta molecule via template switching. Study results and limitations: With age, beta diversity per million T cells declined roughly linearly, significantly by 35 to 40. The study regarded diversity estimates from one million T cells as underestimates. Unknown donor CMV status possibly confounded expanded clonotype changes.

Together with a sample-barcoded 5' primer, a J-beta primer mix was included in a second PCR lasting about 7 to 11 cycles. Each CDR3 protein is one row after TCRdb ran MiXCR on the 5' RACE reads. Among around 990,000 distinct CDR3 sequences listed, around two fifths were seen once. The V end lost 2 bases, the J end lost 5 bases, and 15 bases lay between the germline ends. CDR3 length equals 14 residues. Germline V lookup: CDR1 DFQATT, CDR2 SNEGSKA (reference sequence). Regarding this clonotype: What it recognizes is unknown.

The genes are TRBV20-1 and TRBJ1-2; possible D gene TRBD1, 6 bases. The specimen sequenced was blood. The sequence was collected from a man between 18 and 29 years old in good health. For the CDR3, the DNA is TGCAGTGCTAGAAAGGACAGTGGGGGGTATGGCTACACCTTC. Its translation is CSARKDSGGYGYTF.